One and the same sample provided the 10 T cell receptor beta chains below, sequenced in a study of shared clonotypes between healthy human individuals. Produced via immunoSEQ multiplex PCR; TCRdb's table is partial and in-frame only. The data show about 1 million clones, about 75% seen once. Sequencing used memory CD4+ T cells sorted from blood. Specified subset: CD45RA-negative fraction. These receptor sequences come from a man younger than 30 in good health.

The chain recombines TRBV5-1 with TRBJ2-4, with 7 bases that match TRBD2. The germline CDR1 and CDR2 sequences are SGHRS and YFSETQ. This CDR3 has 15 amino acids. The trim removed 2 bases at V and 3 bases at J, leaving 5 bases unmatched. The CDR3 region is CASSLTASGKNIQYF. CDR3 in DNA: TGCGCCAGCAGCTTAACCGCTAGCGGCAAAAACATTCAGTACTTC.

This clone was recorded only once. The genes are TRBV6-1 and TRBJ1-1; D may be TRBD1 (6 bases). Germline CDR1 is MNHNS and CDR2 is SASEGT. V was clipped by 4 bases and J by 4 bases, with 13 bases between them. This CDR3 has 14 amino acids. This CDR3 is CASSGQVWGTEAFF. CDR3 nucleotides: TGTGCCAGCAGTGGACAGGTCTGGGGCACTGAAGCTTTCTTT.

The chain carries TRBV5-1 and TRBJ2-1; 12 bases line up with TRBD1. Looked up from germline, CDR1 is SGHRS and CDR2 is YFSETQ. The CDR3 runs to 15 residues. V dropped 4 bases and J dropped 8; count of bases not matched to a gene: 7. CDR3 amino acids: CASSRGGTGGDEQFF. The CDR3 nucleotides are TGCGCCAGCAGCCGGGGAGGGACAGGGGGCGATGAGCAGTTCTTC.

The V call is TRBV7-9, the J call TRBJ2-7; the match to TRBD2 covers 7 bases. Germline-derived CDR1 and CDR2 are SEHNR and FQNEAQ (reference sequence). The CDR3 consists of 14 residues. Unmatched junction bases numbered 6, after V lost 1 base and J lost 6 bases. CDR3 loop: CASSLVGLVSEQYF. In nucleotides, the CDR3 is TGTGCCAGCAGCTTAGTCGGACTAGTATCCGAGCAGTACTTC.

The chain joins TRBV10-3 to TRBJ1-6; a weak D match, TRBD1 (6 bases). Germline loops: CDR1 ENHRY, CDR2 SYGVKD. CDR3 length: 16 residues. Trimming took 10 bases from V and 6 from J, leaving 22 bases between them. The CDR3 DNA reads TGTGCCACGGCAGGGTCGGGGGGGGCAGGTAATTCACCCCTCCACTTT. Protein product: CATAGSGGAGNSPLHF.

The V and J genes are TRBV5-5 and TRBJ2-2; no firm D call. Germline CDR1 reads SGHKS; CDR2 reads YYEKEE (reference sequence). V dropped 0 bases and J dropped 7 bases, with 4 bases sitting between them. This CDR3 region has 12 residues. The CDR3, as DNA: TGTGCCAGCAGCTTGGCCATCGGGGAGCTGTTTTTT. Protein product: CASSLAIGELFF.

This chain links TRBV4-3 with TRBJ2-3; TRBD2 matches 8 bases. Per germline, CDR1 LGHNA and CDR2 YSLEER. Trimming cost V 2 bases and J 4 bases; bases outside gene matches: 5. The CDR3 sequence is 15 residues long. The CDR3: CASSQSGSWADTQYF. CDR3 nucleotide sequence: TGCGCCAGCAGCCAAAGCGGGAGCTGGGCAGATACGCAGTATTTT.

The rearrangement uses TRBV5-6 and TRBJ2-1; no firm D call. Germline values: CDR1 SGHDT, CDR2 YYEEEE. V was shortened by 0 bases and J by 8 bases, with 15 bases between the two germline ends. The CDR3 consists of 15 residues. As DNA, the CDR3 is TGTGCCAGCAGCTTGGTAATGTCAACTGAGGATGAGCAGTTCTTC. Translating it yields CASSLVMSTEDEQFF.

The chain has TRBV19 and TRBJ2-7, with 7 bases aligning to TRBD1. Germline V gives CDR1 LNHDA, CDR2 SQIVND (reference sequence). Trimming cost V 4 bases and J 4 bases; bases outside gene matches: 7. This CDR3 comprises 14 residues. CDR3 sequence: CASSTAPQGYEQYF. The CDR3 DNA follows: TGTGCCAGTAGTACCGCCCCACAGGGGTACGAGCAGTACTTC. Using reference TRBV19 and TRBJ2-7 for the parts outside the CDR3, the full variable domain is DGGITQSPKYLFRKEGQNVTLSCEQNLNHDAMYWYRQDPGQGLRLIYYSQIVNDFQKGDIAEGYSVSREKKESFPLTVTSAQKNPTAFYLCASSTAPQGYEQYFGPGTRLTVT.

This rearrangement joins TRBV2 to TRBJ2-7, with TRBD1 as a possible D gene (6 bases). This CDR3 comprises 13 residues. Trimming removed 3 bases at V and 5 bases at J, with 11 bases between. In germline, CDR1 is SNHLY, CDR2 FYNNEI. In nucleotides, the CDR3 is TGTGCCAGCAGTGAGACAGGTCCCCACGAGCAGTACTTC. Residues: CASSETGPHEQYF.